Listed here are 17 T cell receptor beta chains from one sample, sequenced in a study of early T cells in non-severe SARS-CoV-2 infection (dated by TCRdb to about 2021). Receptors were amplified or captured by 5' RACE. Sequencing relied on a NextSeq 500. The public sequencing data were trimmed at Q25 with fastp and processed into clonotypes with MiXCR by TCRdb, which kept only in-frame beta chains. Each CDR3 protein appears once, grouped with its most common genes and DNA. This sample has approximately 80,000 distinct CDR3 sequences in its table, and about 12% of those were observed once. The top ten clonotypes cover around 3.5% of the sample. The sample taken for sequencing was whole blood. The source is an adult who was a healthcare worker with PCR-confirmed SARS-CoV-2 infection or an uninfected control (not recorded which).

The V and J genes are TRBV5-1 and TRBJ2-6; 9 bases are a match to TRBD1. This CDR3 is built from 18 residues. Germline V gene sequence: CDR1 SGHRS, CDR2 YFSETQ. Trimming took 4 bases from V and 0 from J; bases not matched to a gene: 8. The CDR3, as DNA: TGCGCCAGCAGCGTACGGGACAGGGCAACCTCTGGGGCCAACGTCCTGACTTTC. Translating it yields CASSVRDRATSGANVLTF.

This clonotype has a handful of counts. This chain uses TRBV20-1 with TRBJ2-7, with 9 bases that match TRBD1. Looked up from germline, CDR1 is DFQATT and CDR2 is SNEGSKA (reference sequence). CDR3 size: 15 residues. After removal of 0 bases from V and 3 bases from J, the junction contained 6 bases not matched to a gene. This CDR3 reads CSARDPGTGHYEQYF. In DNA, the CDR3 is TGCAGTGCTAGAGATCCCGGGACAGGGCACTACGAGCAGTACTTC.

This clonotype was detected a few times. The DNA of the CDR3 is TGTGCCTGGAGTGTACAGGGTACCCCAGGGGCCCAGTACTTC. Residues: CAWSVQGTPGAQYF. The rearrangement joins TRBV30 to TRBJ2-5; the D gene is possibly TRBD1 (6 bases). The germline CDR1 and CDR2 sequences are GTSNPN and SVGIG (reference sequence). V was shortened by 0 bases and J by 9 bases, with 17 bases between the two germline ends. The CDR3 is 14 amino acids. Together with reference TRBV30 and TRBJ2-5, the CDR3 gives the full variable domain: SQTIHQWPATLVQPVGSPLSLECTVEGTSNPNLYWYRQAAGRGLQLLFYSVGIGQISSEVPQNLSASRPQDRQFILSSKKLLLSDSGFYLCAWSVQGTPGAQYFGPGTRLLVL.

This clonotype was seen ten or more times. The chain employs TRBV27 and TRBJ2-1; D is possibly TRBD2 (6 bases). The V and J ends lost 5 bases and 3 bases respectively, with 20 bases between them. The CDR3 covers 17 residues. Germline V gives CDR1 MNHEY, CDR2 SMNVEV (reference sequence). The CDR3 protein is CASSPSLLAGFYNEQFF. The CDR3 DNA reads TGTGCCAGCAGTCCCTCCCTACTAGCTGGATTCTACAATGAGCAGTTCTTC.

This clonotype was counted ten times or more. The gene calls are TRBV12-3 or TRBV12-4 and TRBJ1-5, with D uncertain. This CDR3 has 13 residues. Trimming took off 7 bases at V and 0 bases at J, with 7 bases between the two ends. The CDR3: CASTGSSNQPQHF. The DNA of the CDR3 is TGTGCCAGCACTGGGAGTAGCAATCAGCCCCAGCATTTT.

The chain is built from TRBV20-1 and TRBJ2-1; possibly TRBD1 or TRBD2 for D (5 bases each). V dropped 0 bases and J dropped 9 bases, with 18 bases sitting between them. CDR1 is DFQATT, CDR2 SNEGSKA, per germline (reference sequence). This CDR3 is 15 amino acids long. CDR3 in amino acids: CSARDNPLAGGEQFF. CDR3 coding DNA: TGCAGTGCTAGAGATAATCCCCTTGCTGGGGGTGAGCAGTTCTTC.

In its sample, this clonotype was seen a few times. V and J are TRBV30 and TRBJ2-1, with 11 bases that match TRBD2. With V trimmed by 2 bases and J by 8 bases, 2 bases remained unmatched. This CDR3 spans 13 amino acids. CDR1 is GTSNPN and CDR2 is SVGIG in the germline V gene (reference sequence). In nucleotides, the CDR3 is TGTGCCTGGAGTCTAGCGGGAGGTGATGAGCAGTTCTTC. Residues: CAWSLAGGDEQFF.

This clonotype was seen only a few times. The chain has TRBV14 and TRBJ2-1; 7 bases fit TRBD2. V was clipped by 10 bases and J by 1 base; unmatched bases: 10. The CDR3 spans 15 residues. The germline V gene encodes CDR1 SGHDN and CDR2 FVKESK. The DNA for the CDR3 is TGTGCCACCTCAACTCCTAGCGGATCCTACAATGAGCAGTTCTTC. The encoded protein is CATSTPSGSYNEQFF.

At least ten counts were recorded for this clonotype. This chain uses TRBV10-3 with TRBJ2-7, with 10 bases lining up with TRBD1. The CDR3 covers 15 residues. Germline V CDR1 and CDR2: ENHRY, SYGVKD. Losses at the gene ends were 5 bases for V and 3 bases for J; bases not matched to a gene: 7. CDR3 coding DNA: TGTGCCATCAGTAGCGGCGGGACAGGGGTCTACGAGCAGTACTTC. Residues: CAISSGGTGVYEQYF.

This clonotype appeared a few times. The chain has TRBV6-1 and TRBJ1-2; a possible D gene is TRBD1 (5 bases). V was shortened by 7 bases and J by 4 bases, with 16 bases between the two germline ends. Germline assignment: CDR1 MNHNS and CDR2 SASEGT. The length of the CDR3 is 14 residues. The CDR3 DNA follows: TGTGCCAGCACCCTTGGACACCCCAGCTATGGCTACACCTTC. Protein: CASTLGHPSYGYTF.

Many counts were recorded for this clonotype. This chain links TRBV28 with TRBJ1-1; 11 bases fit TRBD1. From germline, CDR1 is MDHEN and CDR2 SYDVKM. The CDR3 has 14 amino acids. V dropped 3 bases and J dropped 5; count of bases not matched to a gene: 2. CDR3 amino acids: CASSLGQGETEAFF. The CDR3 region has the DNA TGTGCCAGCAGTTTGGGACAGGGGGAGACTGAAGCTTTCTTT. Filled out from reference TRBV28 and TRBJ1-1, the complete variable domain reads DVKVTQSSRYLVKRTGEKVFLECVQDMDHENMFWYRQDPGLGLRLIYFSYDVKMKEKGDIPEGYSVSREKKERFSLILESASTNQTSMYLCASSLGQGETEAFFGQGTRLTVV.

This clonotype was observed a few times. The chain carries TRBV18 and TRBJ2-7; D is undetermined. Looked up from germline, CDR1 is KGHSH and CDR2 is LQKENI. CDR3 length equals 14 residues. V lost 0 bases, J lost 6 bases, and 12 bases lay in between. The CDR3 is CASSPPGSIGEQYF. The CDR3 bases are TGTGCCAGCTCACCACCGGGATCCATAGGCGAGCAGTACTTC.

This clonotype was seen more than once but under ten times. The CDR3 protein is CASLRSRQETQYF. CDR3 coding DNA: TGTGCCAGCCTCAGGTCTCGGCAAGAGACCCAGTACTTC. The rearrangement joins TRBV7-8 to TRBJ2-5; D remains unclear. The CDR3 length is 13 residues. From germline, CDR1 is SGHVS and CDR2 FQNEAQ. V gave up 8 bases and J gave up 2 bases, with 12 bases separating them.

This chain connects TRBV7-8 to TRBJ2-1; 11 bases align to TRBD2. The length of the CDR3 is 15 residues. The V gene's germline CDR1 is SGHVS and CDR2 FQNEAQ. The J segment lost 8 bases and the V segment lost 4 bases, leaving 7 bases of the junction unmatched. CDR3 loop: CASSYTSGSHYEQFF. The CDR3 DNA follows: TGTGCCAGCAGCTATACTAGCGGGAGTCACTATGAGCAGTTCTTC.

This clonotype was detected only a few times. This sequence joins TRBV5-1 and TRBJ2-3; the match to TRBD2 covers 9 bases. CDR1 and CDR2 from the germline V gene are SGHRS and YFSETQ. V shed 0 bases and J 1 base; nucleotides not matched to a gene: 3. The CDR3 is made up of 16 amino acids. DNA for the CDR3: TGCGCCAGCAGCTTGGAGCGGGGGGTCCGCACAGATACGCAGTATTTT. Protein: CASSLERGVRTDTQYF.

This clonotype was seen at least ten times. The CDR3 loop is CASSPSGSSYEQYF. The DNA for the CDR3 is TGTGCCAGTAGTCCAAGCGGGAGTTCCTACGAGCAGTACTTC. This rearrangement joins TRBV19 to TRBJ2-7; 8 bases agree with TRBD2. CDR1 is LNHDA, CDR2 SQIVND, per germline (reference sequence). The length of the CDR3 is 14 residues. Unmatched junction bases numbered 4, after V lost 5 bases and J lost 1 base.

This clonotype was counted only a few times. V usage is TRBV27 and J usage is TRBJ2-5; D possibly uses TRBD1 or TRBD2 (5 bases each). The CDR3 loop spans 14 amino acids. V shed 6 bases and J shed 5 bases, with 16 bases lying between them. Germline-derived CDR1 and CDR2 are MNHEY and SMNVEV (reference sequence). In nucleotides, the CDR3 is TGTGCCAGCAGCTCCTTCGACAGAGGGGAGACCCAGTACTTC. It yields the protein CASSSFDRGETQYF.